Listed here are 20 T cell receptor beta chains from one sample, sequenced in a study of shared clonotypes between healthy human individuals. Profiling relied on immunoSEQ multiplex PCR, and the TCRdb table lists in-frame clones only, not all of them. Among some 2.4 million clones listed, approximately 94% were seen once. Specimen: naive CD4+ T cells from PBMCs. Subset described: CD45RA+ positively selected. These TCRs come from a man aged 18-30 years in good health. Some clones in this sample may be carry-over from other donors' samples.

Note on this clone: The sample has other DNA sequences that encode this CDR3 too. This chain links TRBV18 with TRBJ2-6, with 8 bases aligning to TRBD1. Germline CDR1 is KGHSH and CDR2 is LQKENI. The V gene end was trimmed by 3 bases and the J gene end by 0 bases; junction bases not matched to a gene: 4. CDR3 size: 17 residues. In nucleotides, the CDR3 is TGTGCCAGCTCACCTCCAGGGGGCGGCTCTGGGGCCAACGTCCTGACTTTC. This gives the protein CASSPPGGGSGANVLTF. The whole variable domain, remainder taken from reference TRBV18 and TRBJ2-6, is NAGVMQNPRHLVRRRGQEARLRCSPMKGHSHVYWYRQLPEEGLKFMVYLQKENIIDESGMPKERFSAEFPKEGPSILRIQQVVRGDSAAYFCASSPPGGGSGANVLTFGAGSRLTVL.

The CDR3 region is CASNGNSPLHF. The CDR3 DNA sequence: TGTGCCAGCAATGGGAATTCACCCCTCCACTTT. J is TRBJ1-6 and V is TRBV28; D remains ambiguous. The germline CDR1 and CDR2 sequences are MDHEN and SYDVKM. V gave up 7 bases and J gave up 7 bases, with 5 bases separating them. The CDR3 has 11 amino acids.

This clone came up a few times. The chain has TRBV9 and TRBJ1-5, with D perhaps TRBD1 (5 bases). Germline values: CDR1 SGDLS, CDR2 YYNGEE. This CDR3 is built from 14 residues. V was shortened by 2 bases and J by 5 bases, with 11 bases between the two germline ends. CDR3 sequence (DNA): TGTGCCAGCAGCGTGGACACGGAATATCAGCCCCAGCATTTT. Its protein product is CASSVDTEYQPQHF.

The CDR3 loop is CASSLGTVLTEAFF. CDR3 in DNA: TGTGCCAGTAGTCTTGGGACAGTATTAACTGAAGCTTTCTTT. This chain links TRBV19 with TRBJ1-1; 7 nucleotides align to TRBD1. V was pared by 5 bases and J by 5 bases, with 8 bases of the junction left unmatched. The CDR3 contains 14 residues. Germline lookup yields CDR1 LNHDA and CDR2 SQIVND (reference sequence).

The V gene is TRBV27, the J gene TRBJ2-2, with D perhaps assigned TRBD1 or TRBD2 (5 bases each). The CDR3 runs to 17 residues. Between the trimmed V and J ends, which lost 5 bases and 3 bases, there was a span of 19 bases. Per germline, CDR1 MNHEY and CDR2 SMNVEV (reference sequence). CDR3 nucleotide sequence: TGTGCCAGCAGTCTCGCCGGGACCCCGGGATACACCGGGGAGCTGTTTTTT. Encoded protein: CASSLAGTPGYTGELFF.

This sequence joins TRBV7-9 and TRBJ1-2, with 7 bases lining up with TRBD1. This CDR3 comprises 15 residues. The trim removed 5 bases at V and 6 bases at J, leaving 12 bases unmatched. CDR1 and CDR2 (germline): SEHNR, FQNEAQ (reference sequence). In DNA form, the CDR3 reads TGTGCCAGCAGCCAAGAGGGACAGCGACCTGATGGCTACACCTTC. It translates to CASSQEGQRPDGYTF.

V and J are TRBV6-5 and TRBJ1-4; TRBD1 might be the D (6 bases). V was shortened by 7 bases and J by 5 bases, with 17 bases between the two germline ends. This CDR3 region has 15 residues. Germline V gene data show CDR1 as MNHEY and CDR2 as SVGAGI. CDR3: CASNKTGLPNEKLFF. CDR3 DNA sequence: TGTGCCAGCAACAAGACAGGTTTACCAAATGAAAAACTGTTTTTT.

This rearrangement joins TRBV5-5 to TRBJ1-2; D ambiguous. CDR1 and CDR2 from the germline V gene are SGHKS and YYEKEE (reference sequence). The CDR3 extends over 14 amino acids. Deletions cut 6 bases from V and 2 bases from J, with 14 bases between. CDR3 nucleotides: TGTGCCAGCACCCTACGTAGGCCAAACTATGGCTACACCTTC. Translated: CASTLRRPNYGYTF.

V usage is TRBV5-5 and J usage is TRBJ1-3, with a weak D call TRBD1 (5 bases). The V end was cut by 4 bases, the J end by 1 base, with 18 bases between. This CDR3 contains 17 residues. Germline-derived CDR1 and CDR2 are SGHKS and YYEKEE (reference sequence). The CDR3 nucleotides read TGTGCCAGCAGCCGGGACGGGAACACACCTTCTGGAAACACCATATATTTT. This gives the protein CASSRDGNTPSGNTIYF. The variable domain in full, completed from reference TRBV5-5 and TRBJ1-3, reads DAGVTQSPTHLIKTRGQQVTLRCSPISGHKSVSWYQQVLGQGPQFIFQYYEKEERGRGNFPDRFSARQFPNYSSELNVNALLLGDSALYLCASSRDGNTPSGNTIYFGEGSWLTVV.

V is TRBV5-8 and J is TRBJ1-5; D remains ambiguous. Germline V CDR1 and CDR2: SGHTS, YDEGEE. The CDR3 sequence is 13 residues long. Trimming removed 2 bases from V and 6 bases from J, with 9 bases in between. CDR3 protein: CASSLKEGQPQHF. In DNA form, the CDR3 reads TGTGCCAGCAGCTTAAAGGAAGGTCAGCCCCAGCATTTT.

The chain has TRBV7-2 and TRBJ2-1, with a weak D call TRBD2 (7 bases). Germline CDR1 and CDR2: SGHTA and FQGNSA. There are 15 residues in the CDR3. The V end was cut by 2 bases, the J end by 8 bases, with 16 bases between. The CDR3 loop reads CASSLQGGGWHEQFF. The DNA of the CDR3 is TGTGCCAGCAGCTTACAGGGAGGGGGTTGGCATGAGCAGTTCTTC.

The chain links TRBV6-5 to TRBJ2-7; TRBD2 matches 14 bases. The V gene's germline CDR1 is MNHEY and CDR2 SVGAGI. CDR3 length: 15 residues. V lost 6 bases to trimming and J lost 3 bases; unmatched junction nucleotides: 4. Here the CDR3 DNA reads TGTGCCAGCAGCTGGGGACTAGCGGGGGTCTACGAGCAGTACTTC. Its translation: CASSWGLAGVYEQYF.

The rearrangement links TRBV28 to TRBJ2-7, with D tentatively TRBD2 (6 bases). This CDR3 is built from 15 residues. With 5 bases removed from V and 4 bases from J, the gap between germline ends came to 18 bases. Germline assignment: CDR1 MDHEN and CDR2 SYDVKM. This CDR3 reads CASSLLGGRNYEQYF. CDR3 bases: TGTGCCAGCAGTCTACTGGGAGGCAGGAATTACGAGCAGTACTTC.

V and J are TRBV7-8 and TRBJ1-2; D is undetermined. The V end lost 3 bases, the J end lost 3 bases, and 11 bases lay between the germline ends. CDR3 length: 14 amino acids. From germline, CDR1 is SGHVS and CDR2 FQNEAQ. The CDR3 coding sequence is TGTGCCAGCAGCTTGGGTAGGACGGACTATGGCTACACCTTC. This encodes CASSLGRTDYGYTF.

The V and J genes are TRBV28 and TRBJ2-7, with 10 nucleotides matching TRBD1. The germline V gene has CDR1 MDHEN and CDR2 SYDVKM. V trimming: 3 bases; J trimming: 2 bases; junction bases outside the gene matches: 4. There are 15 residues in the CDR3. The chain's CDR3 is CASSLGQGSTYEQYF. The CDR3 region has the DNA TGTGCCAGCAGTTTGGGACAGGGGAGCACCTACGAGCAGTACTTC.

The chain is built from TRBV11-2 and TRBJ2-3; unclear D gene. The CDR3 covers 15 residues. Germline V gives CDR1 SGHAT, CDR2 FQNNGV. The V gene lost 0 bases and the J gene lost 2 bases, with 9 bases spanning the gap. The CDR3 DNA reads TGTGCCAGCAGCTTAGATCTCCCCCCCACAGATACGCAGTATTTT. It is translated as CASSLDLPPTDTQYF.

The V call is TRBV27, the J call TRBJ1-4; D is possibly TRBD1 (5 bases). The CDR3 covers 17 residues. From germline, CDR1 is MNHEY and CDR2 SMNVEV (reference sequence). V lost 2 bases, J lost 4 bases, and 17 bases lay in between. Written as DNA, the CDR3 is TGTGCCAGCAGTTTAAAGGGCAGGGCAGATTATAATGAAAAACTGTTTTTT. Amino acids: CASSLKGRADYNEKLFF. The entire variable domain, with the rest obtained from reference TRBV27 and TRBJ1-4, is as follows: EAQVTQNPRYLITVTGKKLTVTCSQNMNHEYMSWYRQDPGLGLRQIYYSMNVEVTDKGDVPEGYKVSRKEKRNFPLILESPSPNQTSLYFCASSLKGRADYNEKLFFGSGTQLSVL.

The chain has TRBV27 and TRBJ2-5; D perhaps matches TRBD2 (5 bases). From germline, CDR1 is MNHEY and CDR2 SMNVEV (reference sequence). V lost 9 bases and J 5 bases, leaving 19 bases between the germline ends. The CDR3 totals 14 residues. The CDR3 DNA is TGTGCCAGTAGCGCGCAGTGGGGATCGGAGACCCAGTACTTC. As protein: CASSAQWGSETQYF.

The chain combines TRBV7-9 with TRBJ1-3; no clear D gene. The CDR3 sequence is 15 residues long. Germline V lookup: CDR1 SEHNR, CDR2 FQNEAQ (reference sequence). The ends were cut back, 3 bases at V and 0 bases at J, with 9 bases in the middle. This CDR3 is CASSLQGRSGNTIYF. CDR3 DNA sequence: TGTGCCAGCAGCTTGCAAGGCCGCTCTGGAAACACCATATATTTT.

The rearrangement links TRBV16 to TRBJ1-2; 8 nucleotides agree with TRBD1. Germline V gives CDR1 KGHSY, CDR2 FQNENV. V gave up 2 bases and J gave up 3 bases; unmatched junction bases: 5. This CDR3 has 15 amino acids. The CDR3 sequence is CASSQPQGADYGYTF. The CDR3 nucleotides are TGTGCCAGCAGCCAACCCCAGGGGGCAGACTATGGCTACACCTTC.